The T cell receptor beta chain described here comes from a study of technical replicates of blood from several donors. Germline V lookup: CDR1 SQVTM, CDR2 ANQGSEA. Trimming shortened V by 2 bases and J by 7 bases, and 18 bases separated the two germline ends. CDR3 length: 14 amino acids. Clones were read by immunoSEQ multiplex PCR, and TCRdb kept only the in-frame ones, dropping some. The sample holds under 95,000 clones, roughly 98% seen once. Material for sequencing was T cells isolated from PBMCs. This sequence joins TRBV29-1 and TRBJ2-7; no reliable D call. This clonotype was sampled from a human donor in good health. CDR3 sequence: CSVERILAGREQYF. The CDR3, as DNA: TGCAGCGTTGAACGTATTTTGGCAGGTCGAGAGCAGTACTTC.